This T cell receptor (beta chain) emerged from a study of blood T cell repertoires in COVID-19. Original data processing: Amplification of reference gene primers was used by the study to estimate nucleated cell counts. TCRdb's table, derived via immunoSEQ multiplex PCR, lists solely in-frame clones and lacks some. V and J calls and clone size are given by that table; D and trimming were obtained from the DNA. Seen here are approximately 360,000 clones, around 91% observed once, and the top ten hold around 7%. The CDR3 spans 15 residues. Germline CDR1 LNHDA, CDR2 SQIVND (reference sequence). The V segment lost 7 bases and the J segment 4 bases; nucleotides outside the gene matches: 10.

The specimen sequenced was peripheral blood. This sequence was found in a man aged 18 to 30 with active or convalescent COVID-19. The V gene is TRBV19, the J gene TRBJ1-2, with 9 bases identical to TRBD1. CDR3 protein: CASTAGQGVIYGYTF. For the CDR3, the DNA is TGTGCCAGTACCGCGGGACAGGGAGTTATCTATGGCTACACCTTC.